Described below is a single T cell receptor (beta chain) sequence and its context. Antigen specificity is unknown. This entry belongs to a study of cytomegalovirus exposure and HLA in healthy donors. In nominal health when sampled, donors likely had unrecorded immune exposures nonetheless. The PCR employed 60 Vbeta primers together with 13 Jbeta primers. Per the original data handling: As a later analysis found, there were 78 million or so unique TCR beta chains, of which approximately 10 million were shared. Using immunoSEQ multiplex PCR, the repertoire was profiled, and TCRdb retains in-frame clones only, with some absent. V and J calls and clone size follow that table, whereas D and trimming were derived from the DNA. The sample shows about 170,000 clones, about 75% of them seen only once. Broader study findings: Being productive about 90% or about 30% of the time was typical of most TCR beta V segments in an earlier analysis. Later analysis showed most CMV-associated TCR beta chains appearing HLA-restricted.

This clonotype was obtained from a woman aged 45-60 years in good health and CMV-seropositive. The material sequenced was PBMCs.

CDR3 nucleotides: TGTGCCAGCAGTGAGATAGGGGCAACTAATGAAAAACTGTTTTTT. It encodes CASSEIGATNEKLFF. The chain links TRBV2 to TRBJ1-4; possible D gene TRBD1, 5 bases. Germline V gene sequence: CDR1 SNHLY, CDR2 FYNNEI. The V end lost 3 bases, the J end lost 0 bases, and 8 bases lay between the germline ends. The CDR3 consists of 15 residues.